The present entry profiles one T cell receptor (beta chain) with its context. Its cognate antigen is unknown. These data originate in a study of human T cells and chemical hapten exposure. As to time point: patch test 3, about 24 weeks after DPC sensitization. Described treatment: therapeutic diphenylcyclopropenone sensitization with weekly scalp DPC. Staff drew blood before applying each patch test. Study outcomes and limitations: The formation of large CDR3 similarity clusters by expanded TCRs significantly exceeded that of controls.

Each cDNA molecule in the library carried unique molecular identifiers. TCRdb reanalysed the RACE reads using MiXCR and keeps one entry per CDR3 protein. The profile shows 150,000 to 200,000 distinct CDR3 sequences, approximately 30% of them singletons. The V end was cut by 1 base, the J end by 5 bases, with 13 bases between. This CDR3 has 15 amino acids. The germline V gene encodes CDR1 SGHTA and CDR2 FQGTGA. Sequenced material: whole blood, taken in connection with sensitization to the hapten diphenylcyclopropenone (DPC). The sequence was obtained from a woman aged 18-30 years with alopecia areata. Some clones in this sample may be carry-over from other donors' samples. The chain carries TRBV7-3 and TRBJ2-3, with D perhaps TRBD2 (6 bases). The CDR3 DNA follows: TGTGCCAGCAGCTTAATCGTGGGGGGTTTAGATACGCAGTATTTT. It is translated as CASSLIVGGLDTQYF.